The T cell receptor (beta chain) under discussion was sequenced for a study of blood T cells in healthy people across ages (dated by TCRdb to between 2014 and 2017). Background on the whole study: In model experiments, roughly one uniquely barcoded TCR beta cDNA molecule per two T cells was captured by template switching. To track age-related changes in TCR beta repertoire diversity, the study relied on deep sequencing normalized with unique cDNA molecular identifiers. Donors were grouped into four age groups: young (average roughly 17 years), middle-aged (39), aged (about 60) and long-lived (approximately 81). To avoid experimental bias, donors of different ages were spread randomly across the sequencing lanes. The study analyzed two additional independent replicas of 1 million unique cDNA reads from the same blood draw for two donors, one aged 18 to 30 and one aged 80 or older. What the authors observed across the whole study: As age increased, observed TCR beta diversity per million T cells dropped in a roughly linear way, and a significant reduction was already evident by age about 40. Because profiling used bulk unsorted PBMCs, naive and antigen-experienced compartments could not be compared conclusively. Estimates of total diversity based on one million sequenced T cells were regarded as lower bounds and as underestimates. Because the CMV infection status of the donors was unknown, age-related changes in expanded clonotypes may potentially have been confounded. The percentage of naive T cells measured by flow cytometry correlated strongly with observed TCR beta diversity. Compared with the aged group, the long-lived group had more naive CD4+ T cells, fewer expanded clones and increased TCR diversity, suggesting age selection.

This clonotype was seen more than once but under ten times. The specificity of this receptor is unknown. Per-nucleotide qualities are absent, and no much larger clonotype sits a single base away. Spanning cysteine to phenylalanine, the CDR3 consists of 18 amino acids. Only the CDR3 portion is preserved as DNA: 54 bases, with reading frame beginning at the first base. V has 2 bases trimmed and J has 2 bases trimmed; junction bases matching no gene number 7. For CDR1 and CDR2, the germline V gene lists MGHRA and YSYEKL. The 35 to 40 donors, aged about 6 to 95 years, were systemically healthy Caucasian individuals from Russia. Ten milliliters of peripheral blood were drawn from each donor into EDTA-treated Vacutainer tubes. Ficoll-Paque density-gradient centrifugation was used to isolate PBMCs, with at least 7 million per sample. Trizol reagent was used to extract total RNA from the PBMCs, yielding at least 6 micrograms per sample. For every donor, flow cytometry on a PBMC aliquot measured the percentage of naive CD45RAhigh/CD27high T cells.

Library preparation employed 5' RACE. The data were produced on an Illumina HiSeq 2500. A second PCR of about 6 to 11 cycles was performed with a sample-barcoded 5' primer and a J-beta primer mix. A unique molecular identifier was introduced onto each TCR beta cDNA molecule by a template-switch 5' adaptor carrying 12 random nucleotides. Each sample yielded at least 2.5 million CDR3-containing paired-end reads. All of the RNA was converted into first-strand cDNA using the Mint cDNA synthesis kit, with a TRBC-specific oligonucleotide serving as the primer. After uracil-DNA glycosylase treatment, a first 18-cycle PCR used universal primers M1SS and BC2_uni_R on all cDNA. In the paper's pipeline: For normalization, 1 million high-quality reads, each with a distinct molecular identifier, were randomly selected from each sample. Instead of being binned into consensus sequences, reads that shared molecular identifiers were thrown out. MiTCR, with a Q25 quality threshold and the strictest error-elimination algorithm, was used for CDR3 identification, clonotype clustering and error correction. Lower-bound total TCR beta diversity was estimated with a nonparametric unseen species model using Euler transformation. TCRdb redid the processing of the public reads, applying fastp at Q25 and MiXCR, and retained in-frame beta chains. Identical CDR3 proteins give one entry, which carries the most common genes and DNA. The V and J calls follow TCRdb's processing rather than the paper's. The sample contains 920,000 or so distinct CDR3 sequences, roughly 45% of them found a single time. The ten largest make up approximately 20% of the sample.

The source is a woman aged 60-70 years in good health. The sample was blood. The V and J segments used are TRBV4-1 and TRBJ2-3, with 13 middle bases fitting TRBD2. The encoded CDR3 is CASSQFEGLAGPTDTQYF. The nucleotide sequence reads as follows: TGCGCCAGCAGCCAATTCGAGGGACTAGCGGGACCCACAGATACGCAGTATTTT.